The source of this TCR beta chain is a study of T-cell reconstitution after alpha-beta-depleted transplantation in children. Study-level results: Counts and diversity of T cells one year after transplant came mostly from newly produced T cells.

A library of TCRbeta sequences, prepared with unique molecular identifiers, was generated. TCRdb fed the PCR reads into MiXCR, producing one record per CDR3 protein. Seen here are 780,000 or so distinct CDR3 sequences, approximately 15% observed once, and the top ten hold approximately 4.5%. The germline V gene has CDR1 KGHDR and CDR2 SFDVKD. This CDR3 contains 15 residues. V shed 3 bases and J 5 bases; nucleotides not matched to a gene: 6. As regards this clonotype: Its specificity is not known.

The chain couples TRBV24-1 to TRBJ2-1; 7 nucleotides match TRBD1. The sequencing here drew on PBMCs, mostly from graft donor cells, taken 360 days after TCRalphabeta/CD19-depleted stem cell transplant. This TCR came from a male patient aged 10-17 years who had a stem cell transplant for acute lymphoblastic leukemia, so the T cells may come from the graft donor. This CDR3 reads CATSDPGTADNEQFF. In nucleotides, the CDR3 is TGTGCCACCAGTGATCCCGGGACAGCGGACAATGAGCAGTTCTTC.